The source of this T cell receptor (beta chain) is a study of cytomegalovirus exposure and HLA in healthy donors. Notes on this clone: Its antigen is undetermined.

The V gene's germline CDR1 is SGDLS and CDR2 YYNGEE. V lost 3 bases, J lost 7 bases, and 6 bases stayed unmatched. This CDR3 spans 15 amino acids. Primers: 60 Vbeta forward and 13 Jbeta reverse. TCRdb's table, derived via immunoSEQ multiplex PCR, lists solely in-frame clones and lacks some. The table has around 150,000 clones, 76% seen once. Study results and caveats: It was reportedly the case that the classifier diagnosed cytomegalovirus status with high specificity and sensitivity.

This receptor was taken from a young man in good health and CMV-seronegative. This sequence joins TRBV9 and TRBJ2-1; 11 bases are shared with TRBD2. Sequenced input: PBMCs. The CDR3: CASSGIAGGTNEQFF. CDR3 DNA sequence: TGTGCCAGCAGCGGGATAGCGGGAGGGACGAATGAGCAGTTCTTC.